These T cell receptor beta chains were read from a single sample in a study of cytomegalovirus exposure and HLA in healthy donors. Repertoires were generated with immunoSEQ multiplex PCR, while TCRdb's copy carries only in-frame clones and drops some. The sample consists of about 71,000 clones, 85% to 95% of them appearing once. Sequencing used PBMCs. These receptors came from a young woman in good health and CMV-seronegative. The CDR3 runs from the conserved cysteine through the conserved F or W. D genes are given only for firm matches. Clone size is given for some rows only: seen once, a few or many times, or a class if the clone is expanded.

>TRBJ1-5|TRBD1|TRBV28|once|15
CASSQFGTGGEPQHF
TGTGCCAGCAGCCAATTTGGGACAGGGGGTGAGCCCCAGCATTTT
>TRBJ1-5|-|TRBV6-5|-|14
CASSYSRALGPQHF
TGTGCCAGCAGTTACTCGCGGGCACTGGGGCCCCAGCATTTT
>TRBJ2-7|TRBD2|TRBV27|-|15
CASSNQGLASYEQYF
TGTGCCAGCAGCAACCAAGGACTAGCAAGTTACGAGCAGTACTTC
>TRBJ2-3|TRBD2|TRBV5-1|once|20
CASSPGLAGGLLIGTDTQYF
TGCGCCAGCAGCCCTGGACTAGCGGGGGGGCTTCTAATAGGCACAGATACGCAGTATTTT
>TRBJ2-5|TRBD2|TRBV14|-|16
CASSPGLAANQETQYF
TGTGCCAGCAGCCCCGGACTAGCGGCTAACCAAGAGACCCAGTACTTC
>TRBJ2-2|TRBD1|TRBV7-2|-|18
CASSLAKDRVRNTGELFF
TGTGCCAGCAGCTTAGCGAAGGACAGGGTGAGAAACACCGGGGAGCTGTTTTTT
>TRBJ2-7|-|TRBV2|-|14
CASSVAQGVYEQYF
TGTGCCAGCAGTGTGGCACAGGGTGTCTACGAGCAGTACTTC
>TRBJ2-1|TRBD1|TRBV19|-|17
CASSIDPGTVGLNEQFF
TGTGCCAGTAGTATAGATCCGGGGACAGTCGGGCTCAATGAGCAGTTCTTC
>TRBJ1-5|-|TRBV19|-|15
CASSNIRAGYQPQHF
TGTGCCAGTAGTAATATCAGGGCAGGATACCAACCCCAGCATTTT
>TRBJ1-5|-|TRBV6-6|-|14
CASSSAGNNQPQHF
TGTGCCAGCAGTTCCGCCGGGAACAATCAGCCCCAGCATTTT
>TRBJ1-2|-|TRBV4-1|-|15
CASSQVVQANYGYTF
TGCGCCAGCAGCCAAGTCGTACAGGCTAACTATGGCTACACCTTC
>TRBJ2-7|TRBD1|TRBV14|-|16
CASSQRTGLETYEQYF
TGTGCCAGCAGCCAACGGACAGGGCTAGAAACCTACGAGCAGTACTTC
>TRBJ2-2|-|TRBV19|-|11
CASSSIGELFF
TGTGCCAGTAGTAGTATCGGGGAGCTGTTTTTT
>TRBJ2-5|TRBD1|TRBV6-6|-|15
CASSPARTGQETQYF
TGTGCCAGCAGTCCTGCCAGGACAGGCCAAGAGACCCAGTACTTC
>TRBJ2-1|-|TRBV2|-|15
CASIRGVSSYNEQFF
TGTGCCAGCATCCGCGGGGTGAGCTCCTACAATGAGCAGTTCTTC
>TRBJ1-5|-|TRBV28|-|17
CASSFLQGPTLEQPQHF
TGTGCCAGCAGTTTTTTGCAGGGGCCTACCTTGGAACAGCCCCAGCATTTT
>TRBJ2-1|TRBD2|TRBV6-1|-|15
CASSESVAGGGEQFF
TGTGCCAGCAGTGAATCCGTAGCGGGAGGGGGTGAGCAGTTCTTC
>TRBJ1-1|-|TRBV28|-|13
CASSLTLIDEAFF
TGTGCCAGCAGTTTAACTTTGATCGATGAAGCTTTCTTT
>TRBJ2-1|TRBD2|TRBV2|-|14
CASRVAGPYNEQFF
TGTGCCAGCAGAGTAGCGGGGCCCTACAATGAGCAGTTCTTC
>TRBJ2-2|-|TRBV4-1|-|13
CASSPQEAPELFF
TGCGCCAGCAGCCCCCAGGAGGCTCCGGAGCTGTTTTTT
>TRBJ1-4|TRBD1|TRBV4-2|-|16
CASSQDPGQGNEKLFF
TGTGCCAGCAGCCAAGACCCGGGACAGGGGAATGAAAAACTGTTTTTT
>TRBJ2-3|-|TRBV7-8|-|14
CASSSPGLGGTQYF
TGTGCCAGCAGCTCGCCGGGACTTGGGGGTACGCAGTATTTT
>TRBJ1-2|TRBD1|TRBV4-1|once|14
CASRQTGGAAGYTF
TGCGCCAGCAGGCAGACAGGGGGCGCCGCTGGCTACACCTTC
>TRBJ2-7|-|TRBV7-6|-|13
CASSFRESYEQYF
TGTGCCAGCAGCTTCAGGGAATCCTACGAGCAGTACTTC
>TRBJ2-1|-|TRBV28|-|15
CASSLSLVLSNEQFF
TGTGCCAGCAGTTTATCTCTAGTTTTAAGCAATGAGCAGTTCTTC
>TRBJ2-1|TRBD2|TRBV7-9|once|15
CASKPSGPTDNEQFF
TGTGCCAGCAAACCTAGCGGGCCCACTGACAATGAGCAGTTCTTC
>TRBJ2-3|TRBD2|TRBV6-4|-|15
CASSETSGGAGTQYF
TGTGCCAGCAGTGAGACTAGCGGGGGGGCTGGTACGCAGTATTTT
>TRBJ1-5|-|TRBV6-1|-|14
CASSEWGDGQPQHF
TGTGCCAGCAGTGAATGGGGGGATGGACAGCCCCAGCATTTT
>TRBJ2-7|TRBD1|TRBV18|-|13
CASSSYRGYEQYF
TGTGCCAGCTCATCGTACAGGGGTTACGAGCAGTACTTC
>TRBJ2-3|TRBD1|TRBV11-2|-|15
CASSLGGTGVDTQYF
TGTGCCAGCAGTTTAGGTGGGACAGGGGTCGATACGCAGTATTTT
>TRBJ1-6|TRBD1|TRBV7-3|-|15
CASSSTGAGDSPLHF
TGTGCCAGCAGCTCTACAGGGGCCGGGGATTCACCCCTCCACTTT
>TRBJ1-3|TRBD1|TRBV9|-|15
CASSVGQGPGNTIYF
TGTGCCAGCAGCGTAGGACAGGGGCCTGGAAACACCATATATTTT
>TRBJ2-5|TRBD2|TRBV18|-|14
CASSPPAGARTQYF
TGTGCCAGCTCACCACCGGCGGGAGCGAGGACCCAGTACTTC
>TRBJ1-2|-|TRBV13|-|17
CASSEHNFRSVDYGYTF
TGTGCCAGCAGTGAGCATAACTTTCGGAGCGTCGACTATGGCTACACCTTC
>TRBJ2-1|-|TRBV5-4|-|16
CASSSSGTPLLNEQFF
TGTGCCAGCAGCTCTTCCGGGACTCCCTTACTCAATGAGCAGTTCTTC
>TRBJ2-2|-|TRBV11-1|-|13
CASSLTNTGELFF
TGTGCCAGCAGCTTAACAAACACCGGGGAGCTGTTTTTT
>TRBJ2-2|TRBD2|TRBV7-6|once|15
CASSRTSGGDGELFF
TGTGCCAGCAGCCGGACTAGCGGGGGGGACGGGGAGCTGTTTTTT
>TRBJ1-2|-|TRBV20-1|-|11
CSATNRSFHTF
TGCAGTGCTACGAACAGGTCATTTCACACCTTC
>TRBJ2-1|TRBD2|TRBV29-1|-|14
CSVETSGIRYEQFF
TGCAGCGTTGAGACTAGCGGTATCAGGTATGAGCAGTTCTTC
>TRBJ2-2|TRBD2|TRBV29-1|-|16
CSVEDRLAGVPGELFF
TGCAGCGTTGAAGACCGACTAGCGGGAGTCCCCGGGGAGCTGTTTTTT
>TRBJ2-1|-|TRBV15|-|15
CATSRDTYSNNEQFF
TGTGCCACCAGCAGAGATACTTACAGTAACAATGAGCAGTTCTTC
>TRBJ1-2|TRBD1|TRBV11-2|-|14
CASSHYTGDYGYTF
TGTGCCAGCAGCCATTATACAGGGGACTATGGCTACACCTTC